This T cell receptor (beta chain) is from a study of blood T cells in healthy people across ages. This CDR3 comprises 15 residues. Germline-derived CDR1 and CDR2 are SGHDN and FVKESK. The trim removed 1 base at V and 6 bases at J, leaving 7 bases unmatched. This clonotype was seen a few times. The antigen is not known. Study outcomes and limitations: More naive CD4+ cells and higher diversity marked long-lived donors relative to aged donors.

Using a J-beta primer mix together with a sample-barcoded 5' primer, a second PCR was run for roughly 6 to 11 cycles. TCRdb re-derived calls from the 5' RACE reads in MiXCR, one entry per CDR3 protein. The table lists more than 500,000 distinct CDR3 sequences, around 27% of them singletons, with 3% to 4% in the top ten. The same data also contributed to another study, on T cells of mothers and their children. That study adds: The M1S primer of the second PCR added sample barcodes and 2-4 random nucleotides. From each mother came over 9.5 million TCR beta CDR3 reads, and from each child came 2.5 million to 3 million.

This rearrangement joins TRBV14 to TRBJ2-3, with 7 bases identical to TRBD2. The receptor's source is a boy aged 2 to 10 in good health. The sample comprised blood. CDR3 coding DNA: TGTGCCAGCAGCCAAGGCGGGGGACGGGGGGATACGCAGTATTTT. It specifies CASSQGGGRGDTQYF.